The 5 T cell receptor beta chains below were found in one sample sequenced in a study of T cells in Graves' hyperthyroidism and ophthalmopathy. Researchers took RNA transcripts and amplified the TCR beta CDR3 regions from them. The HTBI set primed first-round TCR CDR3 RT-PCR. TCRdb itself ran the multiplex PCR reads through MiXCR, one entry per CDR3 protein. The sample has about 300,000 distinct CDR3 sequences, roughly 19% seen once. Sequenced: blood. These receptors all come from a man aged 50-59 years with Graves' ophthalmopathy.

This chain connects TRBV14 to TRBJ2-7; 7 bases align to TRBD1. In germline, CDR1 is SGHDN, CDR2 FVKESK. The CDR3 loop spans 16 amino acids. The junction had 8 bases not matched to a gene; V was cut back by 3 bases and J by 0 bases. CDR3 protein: CASSQTGTAYSYEQYF. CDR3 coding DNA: TGTGCCAGCAGCCAGACCGGGACAGCCTACTCCTACGAGCAGTACTTC.

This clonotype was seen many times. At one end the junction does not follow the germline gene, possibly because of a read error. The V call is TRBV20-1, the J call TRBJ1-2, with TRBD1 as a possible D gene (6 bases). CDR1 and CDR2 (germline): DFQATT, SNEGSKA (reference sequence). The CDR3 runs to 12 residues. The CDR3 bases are TGCAGTGCCAGAGGGGGTAACTATGGCTACACCTTC. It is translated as CSARGGNYGYTF.

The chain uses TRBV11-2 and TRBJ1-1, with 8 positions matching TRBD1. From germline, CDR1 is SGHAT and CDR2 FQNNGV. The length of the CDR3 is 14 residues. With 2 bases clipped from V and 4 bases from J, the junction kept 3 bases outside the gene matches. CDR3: CASSLPTGGTEAFF. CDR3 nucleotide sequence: TGTGCCAGCAGCTTACCAACAGGGGGCACTGAAGCTTTCTTT.

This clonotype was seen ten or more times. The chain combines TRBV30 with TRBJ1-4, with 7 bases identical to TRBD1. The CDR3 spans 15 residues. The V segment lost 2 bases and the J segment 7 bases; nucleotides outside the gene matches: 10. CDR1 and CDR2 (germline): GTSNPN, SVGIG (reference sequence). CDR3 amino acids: CAWSRGTGEGEKLFF. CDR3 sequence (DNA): TGTGCCTGGAGTAGGGGTACAGGGGAGGGTGAAAAACTGTTTTTT. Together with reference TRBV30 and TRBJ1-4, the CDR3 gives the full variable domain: SQTIHQWPATLVQPVGSPLSLECTVEGTSNPNLYWYRQAAGRGLQLLFYSVGIGQISSEVPQNLSASRPQDRQFILSSKKLLLSDSGFYLCAWSRGTGEGEKLFFGSGTQLSVL.

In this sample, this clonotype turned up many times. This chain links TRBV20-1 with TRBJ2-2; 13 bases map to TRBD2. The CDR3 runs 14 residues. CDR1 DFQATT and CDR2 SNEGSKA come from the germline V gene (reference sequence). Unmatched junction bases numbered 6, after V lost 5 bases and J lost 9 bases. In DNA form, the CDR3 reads TGCAGTGCTGGGGACGGGACTAGCGGGAGGGAGCTGTTTTTT. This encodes CSAGDGTSGRELFF.